The 13 T cell receptor beta chains listed next were all sequenced from one sample in a study of CD8+CD57+ T cells in acquired aplastic anemia. CDR3 and TCR beta VDJ profiling relied on a genomic DNA template. Via MiXCR, TCRdb re-called the reads, giving one row per CDR3 protein. Among roughly 170,000 distinct CDR3 sequences listed, about 60% were seen once. Material for sequencing was sorted CD4+, CD8+, or CD8+CD57+ T cells (not recorded which) from PBMCs. The receptors were sampled from a human donor in good health.

This clonotype was counted at least ten times. The chain uses TRBV2 and TRBJ1-5; D is possibly TRBD1 (5 bases). Germline-derived CDR1 and CDR2 are SNHLY and FYNNEI. This CDR3 is built from 15 residues. Trimming left V 3 bases short and J 0 bases short, with 9 bases between. CDR3 sequence reads: CASSELTASNQPQHF. The CDR3 nucleotides are TGTGCCAGCAGTGAGTTGACAGCTAGCAATCAGCCCCAGCATTTT.

This clonotype was seen repeatedly, ten times or more. The genes are TRBV12-3 or TRBV12-4 and TRBJ1-5; D call uncertain. The germline V and J ends were trimmed by 7 bases and 5 bases, with 9 bases remaining between them. The CDR3 consists of 12 residues. CDR3 region: CASKALDQPQHF. Written as DNA, the CDR3 is TGTGCCAGCAAAGCTCTCGATCAGCCCCAGCATTTT.

This clonotype was counted many times. The J gene is TRBJ2-5, the V gene TRBV7-2; D ambiguous. Germline CDR1 SGHTA, CDR2 FQGNSA. The CDR3 runs to 17 residues. Between the trimmed V and J ends, which lost 1 base and 0 bases, there was a span of 15 bases. The CDR3 spells CASSLVFPVLNQETQYF. The CDR3 nucleotides are TGTGCCAGCAGCTTAGTTTTCCCCGTCTTGAACCAAGAGACCCAGTACTTC.

This clonotype was seen at least ten times. The J gene is TRBJ1-2, the V gene TRBV5-1; D uncertain. This CDR3 contains 11 residues. Germline V lookup: CDR1 SGHRS, CDR2 YFSETQ. The V and J ends lost 0 bases and 7 bases respectively, with 4 bases between them. DNA of the CDR3: TGCGCCAGCAGCTTGGACCGTGGCTACACCTTC. Encoded protein: CASSLDRGYTF.

This rearrangement joins TRBV19 to TRBJ1-5; D is possibly TRBD1 (5 bases). This CDR3 comprises 15 residues. Germline CDR1 and CDR2: LNHDA and SQIVND (reference sequence). V lost 3 bases to trimming and J lost 1 base, with 10 bases between them. The chain's CDR3 is CASSIVQGSNQPQHF. As DNA, the CDR3 is TGTGCCAGTAGTATTGTGCAGGGCAGCAATCAGCCCCAGCATTTT.

V and J are TRBV12-3 or TRBV12-4 and TRBJ2-7; no clear D gene. The CDR3 spans 13 residues. Trimming pared 3 bases from V and 3 bases from J, leaving 9 bases between. The CDR3 is CASSLSPNYEQYF. The CDR3 DNA is TGTGCCAGCAGTTTGAGCCCAAACTACGAGCAGTACTTC.

The gene calls are TRBV19 and TRBJ1-6; unclear D gene. Germline CDR1 LNHDA, CDR2 SQIVND (reference sequence). V shed 6 bases and J shed 9 bases, with 18 bases lying between them. CDR3 size: 15 residues. For the CDR3, the DNA is TGTGCCAGTAGGTCCGACGAGGCCTTAGGTTCACCCCTCCACTTT. Residues: CASRSDEALGSPLHF.

The sample holds a few counts of this clonotype. V is TRBV20-1 and J is TRBJ2-1; 14 bases are shared with TRBD2. The germline CDR1 and CDR2 sequences are DFQATT and SNEGSKA (reference sequence). Losses at the gene ends were 6 bases for V and 7 bases for J; bases not matched to a gene: 8. The CDR3 length is 15 residues. The CDR3 region has the DNA TGCAGTGCCCGTGGGACTAGCGGGAGATTGAATGAGCAGTTCTTC. This translates into CSARGTSGRLNEQFF.

The table lists this clonotype with many counts. The chain links TRBV20-1 to TRBJ2-1; TRBD2 matches at 11 bases. Trimming cost V 1 base and J 2 bases; bases outside gene matches: 16. The germline gives CDR1 DFQATT, CDR2 SNEGSKA (reference sequence). This CDR3 region has 20 residues. CDR3 coding DNA: TGCAGTGCTAGAGTGATGCACCTAAACCCTAGCGGGAGGACCTACAATGAGCAGTTCTTC. Translation gives CSARVMHLNPSGRTYNEQFF.

The genes are TRBV27 and TRBJ1-6; tentatively, D is TRBD1 (5 bases). This CDR3 is built from 15 residues. Germline V gene lookup returns CDR1 MNHEY and CDR2 SMNVEV (reference sequence). V dropped 5 bases and J dropped 5 bases, with 13 bases sitting between them. The CDR3 DNA follows: TGTGCCAGCAGTCCACCGGGACTCAATAATTCACCCCTCCACTTT. Protein sequence: CASSPPGLNNSPLHF.

Many counts were recorded for this clonotype. This chain uses TRBV27 with TRBJ2-5; D remains ambiguous. V lost 5 bases and J lost 1, with 11 bases in between. Germline CDR1 is MNHEY and CDR2 is SMNVEV (reference sequence). The CDR3 has 14 residues. In nucleotides, the CDR3 is TGTGCCAGCAGTCCGGTGGGGTTCCAAGAGACCCAGTACTTC. Translation gives CASSPVGFQETQYF.

This clonotype turned up a few times. V usage is TRBV2 and J usage is TRBJ2-7; 11 bases map to TRBD1. This CDR3 has 15 amino acids. V gave up 6 bases and J gave up 2 bases; unmatched junction bases: 6. From germline, CDR1 is SNHLY and CDR2 FYNNEI. CDR3 nucleotides: TGTGCCAGCAGGGGGGACAGGGGGGCTCCCTACGAGCAGTACTTC. It codes for CASRGDRGAPYEQYF.

J is TRBJ2-7 and V is TRBV9; D ambiguous. Deletions cut 0 bases from V and 1 base from J, with 8 bases between. This CDR3 comprises 14 residues. Germline V CDR1 and CDR2: SGDLS, YYNGEE. The CDR3: CASSVGPDSYEQYF. In DNA form, the CDR3 reads TGTGCCAGCAGCGTAGGCCCGGATTCCTACGAGCAGTACTTC.